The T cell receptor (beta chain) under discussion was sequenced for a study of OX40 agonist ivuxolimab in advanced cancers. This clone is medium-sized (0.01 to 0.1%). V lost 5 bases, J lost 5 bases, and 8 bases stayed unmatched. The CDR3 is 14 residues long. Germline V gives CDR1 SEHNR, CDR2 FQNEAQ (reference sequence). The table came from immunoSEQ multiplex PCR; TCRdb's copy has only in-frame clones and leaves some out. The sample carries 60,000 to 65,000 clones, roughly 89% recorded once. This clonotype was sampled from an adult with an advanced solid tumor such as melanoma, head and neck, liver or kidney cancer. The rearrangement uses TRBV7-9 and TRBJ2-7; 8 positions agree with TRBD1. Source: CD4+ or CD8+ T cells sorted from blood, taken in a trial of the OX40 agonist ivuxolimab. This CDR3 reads CASSGVDRVHEQYF. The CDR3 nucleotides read TGTGCCAGCAGCGGGGTGGACAGGGTACACGAGCAGTACTTC. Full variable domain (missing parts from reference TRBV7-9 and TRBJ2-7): DTGVSQNPRHKITKRGQNVTFRCDPISEHNRLYWYRQTLGQGPEFLTYFQNEAQLEKSRLLSDRFSAERPKGSFSTLEIQRTEQGDSAMYLCASSGVDRVHEQYFGPGTRLTVT.